One sample yielded the 10 T cell receptor beta chains listed below, sequenced in a study of cytomegalovirus exposure and HLA in healthy donors. With 60 Vbeta and 13 Jbeta primers, the PCR was carried out. TCRdb's copy holds only in-frame clones and misses some; the assay was immunoSEQ multiplex PCR. The sample data list under 120,000 clones. Sample: PBMCs. The receptors derive from a man in his forties or fifties in good health and CMV-seronegative.

The J gene is TRBJ1-2, the V gene TRBV6-5; no definite D call. Per the germline V gene, CDR1 is MNHEY and CDR2 is SVGAGI. The CDR3 spans 13 residues. V gave up 11 bases and J gave up 4 bases, with 17 bases separating them. The CDR3 spells CACSGREGYGYTF. The CDR3 bases are TGTGCCTGCTCGGGGAGGGAAGGCTATGGCTACACCTTC.

This chain uses TRBV5-1 with TRBJ2-2, with 14 bases identical to TRBD2. The CDR3 has 17 residues. Germline CDR1 SGHRS, CDR2 YFSETQ. Trimming cost V 4 bases and J 7 bases; bases outside gene matches: 9. The CDR3 protein is CASSAMTSGGGDGELFF. CDR3 bases: TGCGCCAGCAGCGCGATGACTAGCGGGGGGGGCGACGGGGAGCTGTTTTTT.

V usage is TRBV19 and J usage is TRBJ2-1, with 9 bases identical to TRBD2. The junction had 2 bases not matched to a gene; V was cut back by 1 base and J by 4 bases. The CDR3 loop spans 15 amino acids. Per germline, CDR1 LNHDA and CDR2 SQIVND (reference sequence). CDR3 sequence (DNA): TGTGCCAGTAGTATAGCTAGCGGGGTTTACAATGAGCAGTTCTTC. Its protein product is CASSIASGVYNEQFF.

The rearrangement joins TRBV5-6 to TRBJ1-1; 8 nucleotides match TRBD1. There are 15 residues in the CDR3. Per germline, CDR1 SGHDT and CDR2 YYEEEE. J was trimmed by 0 bases and V by 0 bases; bases with no gene match: 1. The CDR3 DNA follows: TGTGCCAGCAGCTTGGGGACAGGGATGAACACTGAAGCTTTCTTT. Amino acid sequence: CASSLGTGMNTEAFF.

V and J are TRBV10-3 and TRBJ2-2; 9 bases align to TRBD1. The V gene end was trimmed by 10 bases and the J gene end by 6 bases; junction bases not matched to a gene: 9. The CDR3 extends over 14 amino acids. CDR1 ENHRY and CDR2 SYGVKD come from the germline V gene. CDR3 loop: CATKRDRESGELFF. CDR3 in DNA: TGTGCCACAAAAAGGGACAGGGAGTCCGGGGAGCTGTTTTTT.

The chain's CDR3 is CASTWDLTNYGYTF. The CDR3 coding sequence is TGTGCCAGTACTTGGGACTTAACTAACTATGGCTACACCTTC. The chain is built from TRBV19 and TRBJ1-2; perhaps TRBD1 as D (5 bases). The germline gives CDR1 LNHDA, CDR2 SQIVND (reference sequence). V dropped 7 bases and J dropped 0 bases, with 12 bases sitting between them. The CDR3 spans 14 residues.

The chain couples TRBV6-5 to TRBJ1-6; D unresolved. This CDR3 is 14 amino acids long. CDR1 MNHEY and CDR2 SVGAGI come from the germline V gene. Between the trimmed V and J ends, which lost 4 bases and 5 bases, there was a span of 9 bases. The chain's CDR3 is CASSLYSNNSPLHF. CDR3 DNA: TGTGCCAGCAGTTTGTACAGTAATAATTCACCCCTCCACTTT.

The chain recombines TRBV6-1 with TRBJ1-1; 9 bases map to TRBD1. The CDR3 spans 13 residues. CDR1 is MNHNS and CDR2 is SASEGT in the germline V gene. With V trimmed by 6 bases and J by 3 bases, 2 bases remained unmatched. The CDR3 is CASSGQGYTEAFF. The CDR3 bases are TGTGCCAGCAGCGGACAGGGGTACACTGAAGCTTTCTTT.

This chain uses TRBV27 with TRBJ1-1, with D possibly being TRBD1 (5 bases). V was clipped by 7 bases and J by 7 bases, with 10 bases between them. The germline V gene encodes CDR1 MNHEY and CDR2 SMNVEV (reference sequence). This CDR3 contains 11 residues. The CDR3 DNA follows: TGTGCCAGCACTTCAGGGTTTGAAGCTTTCTTT. Translated: CASTSGFEAFF.

The genes are TRBV27 and TRBJ1-1; no reliable D call. The length of the CDR3 is 15 residues. The V gene lost 8 bases and the J gene lost 2 bases, with 18 bases spanning the gap. Germline assignment: CDR1 MNHEY and CDR2 SMNVEV (reference sequence). The CDR3 DNA reads as TGTGCCAGCGGAAGGCAGACACTCCCTAACACTGAAGCTTTCTTT. Translation: CASGRQTLPNTEAFF.